Listed below are T cell receptor beta chains from one sample, sequenced in a study of cytomegalovirus exposure and HLA in healthy donors. Sequencing used immunoSEQ multiplex PCR; TCRdb keeps in-frame clones, though not all of them. Among over 200,000 clones listed, almost 90% were seen once. Sequenced: PBMCs. All receptors derive from a woman aged 18 to 35 in good health and CMV-seronegative. CDR3s include the opening cysteine and the closing phenylalanine or tryptophan. Fields, in order: J gene, V gene, D gene, clone size, CDR3 DNA, CDR3 protein. A D gene is named only where the DNA matches it firmly. Expanded clones are given a class, and other clones once, few, many or no size at all.

j_call: TRBJ2-1
v_call: TRBV5-1
d_call: TRBD2
clone_size: -
cdr3_nt: TGCGCCAGCAGCTTGATGGGACTAGCGGAATACAATGAGCAGTTCTTC
cdr3_aa: CASSLMGLAEYNEQFF

j_call: TRBJ2-2
v_call: TRBV5-1
d_call: -
clone_size: -
cdr3_nt: TGCGCCAGCAGCGAAAACGCAGGGCCCGGGGAGCTGTTTTTT
cdr3_aa: CASSENAGPGELFF

j_call: TRBJ1-2
v_call: TRBV2
d_call: TRBD1
clone_size: -
cdr3_nt: TGTGCCAGCAGTGAGCTGGGACAGGCGGGTTTTTACTATGGCTACACCTTC
cdr3_aa: CASSELGQAGFYYGYTF

j_call: TRBJ1-3
v_call: TRBV7-9
d_call: TRBD1
clone_size: -
cdr3_nt: TGTGCCAGCAGCTTACCGACAGGGGGAAACACCATATATTTT
cdr3_aa: CASSLPTGGNTIYF

j_call: TRBJ1-1
v_call: TRBV30
d_call: -
clone_size: -
cdr3_nt: TGTGCCTGGCTGACATTGCGGGGTGAAGCTTTCTTT
cdr3_aa: CAWLTLRGEAFF

j_call: TRBJ2-7
v_call: TRBV18
d_call: -
clone_size: once
cdr3_nt: TGTGCCAGCTCACCTTTGGACAGATCCTACGAGCAGTACTTC
cdr3_aa: CASSPLDRSYEQYF

j_call: TRBJ1-3
v_call: TRBV30
d_call: -
clone_size: once
cdr3_nt: TGTGCCTGGAGTACCGACAGCTATGGAAACACCATATATTTT
cdr3_aa: CAWSTDSYGNTIYF

j_call: TRBJ2-7
v_call: TRBV7-2
d_call: TRBD2
clone_size: -
cdr3_nt: TGTGCCAGCAGCTTAGATTCTAGCGGGAGGTTAGGGCAGTACTTC
cdr3_aa: CASSLDSSGRLGQYF

j_call: TRBJ1-1
v_call: TRBV29-1
d_call: TRBD1
clone_size: -
cdr3_nt: TGCAGCGTTGACTTGGACAGGGGCCGCCCCATCACTGAAGCTTTCTTT
cdr3_aa: CSVDLDRGRPITEAFF

j_call: TRBJ2-5
v_call: TRBV11-1
d_call: TRBD2
clone_size: -
cdr3_nt: TGTGCCAGCAGCTTAACGCGGACTAGCGGGAGGATAGAGACCCAGTACTTC
cdr3_aa: CASSLTRTSGRIETQYF

j_call: TRBJ2-7
v_call: TRBV11-2
d_call: -
clone_size: -
cdr3_nt: TGTGCCAGCAGCTTAGCCGGAGGTAACTCCTACGAGCAGTACTTC
cdr3_aa: CASSLAGGNSYEQYF

j_call: TRBJ2-1
v_call: TRBV7-9
d_call: -
clone_size: -
cdr3_nt: TGTGCCAGCAGCTTCGGATCGGGAGAACACTATGAGCAGTTCTTC
cdr3_aa: CASSFGSGEHYEQFF

j_call: TRBJ2-7
v_call: TRBV5-8
d_call: -
clone_size: once
cdr3_nt: TGTGCCAGCAGGCCCCTCCAGGACACAGCCTCCTACGAGCAGTACTTC
cdr3_aa: CASRPLQDTASYEQYF

j_call: TRBJ2-3
v_call: TRBV15
d_call: TRBD2
clone_size: -
cdr3_nt: TGTGCCACCAGCAGAGACGTAGCGGGAGGGCCAGATACGCAGTATTTT
cdr3_aa: CATSRDVAGGPDTQYF

j_call: TRBJ2-2
v_call: TRBV4-3
d_call: -
clone_size: -
cdr3_nt: TGCGCCAGCAGTGCAGGATCCACGAACACCGGGGAGCTGTTTTTT
cdr3_aa: CASSAGSTNTGELFF

j_call: TRBJ2-5
v_call: TRBV2
d_call: TRBD2
clone_size: once
cdr3_nt: TGTGCCAACCGACAAGGGGCTAGCGGTCCCCAAGAGACCCAGTACTTC
cdr3_aa: CANRQGASGPQETQYF

j_call: TRBJ2-3
v_call: TRBV5-4
d_call: -
clone_size: -
cdr3_nt: TGTGCCAGCAGAGCGGACAGTCGAACAGATACGCAGTATTTT
cdr3_aa: CASRADSRTDTQYF

j_call: TRBJ2-7
v_call: TRBV28
d_call: TRBD1
clone_size: few
cdr3_nt: TGTGCCAGCAGACAGGGGATCACCGAGCAGTACTTC
cdr3_aa: CASRQGITEQYF

j_call: TRBJ2-2
v_call: TRBV29-1
d_call: TRBD1
clone_size: -
cdr3_nt: TGCAGCGTTAAATTGGACAGGGGGCTCAACACCGGGGAGCTGTTTTTT
cdr3_aa: CSVKLDRGLNTGELFF

j_call: TRBJ2-1
v_call: TRBV5-1
d_call: TRBD2
clone_size: -
cdr3_nt: TGCGCCAGCAGTCCCAGCGGGAGCACCTACAATGAGCAGTTCTTC
cdr3_aa: CASSPSGSTYNEQFF

j_call: TRBJ2-7
v_call: TRBV28
d_call: TRBD1
clone_size: -
cdr3_nt: TGTGCCAGCAGGACAGGGCTTAACAGGGAGCAGTACTTC
cdr3_aa: CASRTGLNREQYF

j_call: TRBJ2-3
v_call: TRBV28
d_call: TRBD1
clone_size: -
cdr3_nt: TGTGCCAGCAGCACCCCCGGGACAGGGGGCACAGATACGCAGTATTTT
cdr3_aa: CASSTPGTGGTDTQYF

j_call: TRBJ2-7
v_call: TRBV27
d_call: TRBD1
clone_size: -
cdr3_nt: TGTGCCAGCAGTTTACCGGGACAGGACTACGAGCAGTACTTC
cdr3_aa: CASSLPGQDYEQYF

j_call: TRBJ1-1
v_call: TRBV2
d_call: -
clone_size: -
cdr3_nt: TGTGCCAGCAGTGTCCCAGAACCTCACACTGAAGCTTTCTTT
cdr3_aa: CASSVPEPHTEAFF

j_call: TRBJ1-2
v_call: TRBV5-6
d_call: -
clone_size: -
cdr3_nt: TGTGCCAGCAGCAGGGGACAATCGAACTATGGCTACACCTTC
cdr3_aa: CASSRGQSNYGYTF